The 18 T cell receptor beta chains below all came from one sample that was sequenced in a study of blood T cell repertoires in COVID-19. Repertoires were generated with immunoSEQ multiplex PCR, while TCRdb's copy carries only in-frame clones and drops some. The sample carries 130,000 to 150,000 clones, 85% to 90% recorded once. Source material: PBMCs or T cells enriched from blood (not recorded which). The receptors stem from a woman between 25 and 40 years old with acute COVID-19.

The V and J genes are TRBV19 and TRBJ2-7; 7 bases align to TRBD2. Per germline, CDR1 LNHDA and CDR2 SQIVND (reference sequence). The CDR3 totals 16 residues. Unmatched junction bases numbered 7, after V lost 2 bases and J lost 0 bases. This CDR3 reads CASSILGGDSSYEQYF. CDR3 nucleotide sequence: TGTGCCAGTAGTATACTGGGAGGGGATTCCTCCTACGAGCAGTACTTC. The variable domain in full, with the rest retrieved from reference TRBV19 and TRBJ2-7, is DGGITQSPKYLFRKEGQNVTLSCEQNLNHDAMYWYRQDPGQGLRLIYYSQIVNDFQKGDIAEGYSVSREKKESFPLTVTSAQKNPTAFYLCASSILGGDSSYEQYFGPGTRLTVT.

This clone was counted once. In DNA, the CDR3 is TGTGCCTGGAGTACGGACAGGGACACTGAAGCTTTCTTT. Its translation: CAWSTDRDTEAFF. The V and J genes are TRBV30 and TRBJ1-1, with 8 bases lining up with TRBD1. CDR1 is GTSNPN and CDR2 is SVGIG in the germline V gene (reference sequence). This CDR3 region has 13 residues. The ends lost 2 bases at V and 3 bases at J; junction bases unmatched: 2.

In its sample, this clone was seen a few times. This sequence joins TRBV7-2 and TRBJ1-3; a weak D match, TRBD1 (6 bases). CDR1 and CDR2 from the germline V gene are SGHTA and FQGNSA. This CDR3 has 16 residues. V lost 5 bases to trimming and J lost 1 base, with 15 bases between them. The CDR3 DNA is TGTGCCAGCAGCGCGGGAGGGGGGGCTTCTGGAAACACCATATATTTT. Its translation: CASSAGGGASGNTIYF.

The chain has TRBV12-5 and TRBJ2-3; 12 nucleotides match TRBD2. The germline V gene has CDR1 LGHNT and CDR2 FRNRAP. The CDR3 loop spans 16 amino acids. Trimming cost V 1 base and J 5 bases; bases outside gene matches: 4. For the CDR3, the DNA is TGTGCTAGTGGTTTGGGACTAGCGGGAGTGGAAGATACGCAGTATTTT. It translates to CASGLGLAGVEDTQYF.

This chain connects TRBV5-6 to TRBJ1-2, with 10 bases lining up with TRBD1. Trimming took 5 bases from V and 8 from J; bases not matched to a gene: 12. From germline, CDR1 is SGHDT and CDR2 YYEEEE. The CDR3 contains 15 residues. The CDR3 DNA reads TGTGCCAGCAGGCAATCCGGGACAGGGGACGGCGGCTACACCTTC. Translated: CASRQSGTGDGGYTF.

The V and J genes are TRBV30 and TRBJ2-7, with TRBD1 matching over 8 bases. V shed 4 bases and J 0 bases; nucleotides not matched to a gene: 11. From germline, CDR1 is GTSNPN and CDR2 SVGIG (reference sequence). The CDR3 is 16 residues long. The CDR3 nucleotides read TGTGCCTGGATACCAGGGGGCAGGGCACCCTCCTACGAGCAGTACTTC. Translation: CAWIPGGRAPSYEQYF.

The gene calls are TRBV4-3 and TRBJ1-4, with 7 bases identical to TRBD1. V shed 3 bases, J shed 8 bases, and the junction held 12 bases outside the gene matches. Germline CDR1 is LGHNA and CDR2 is YSLEER. The CDR3 has 16 residues. DNA of the CDR3: TGCGCCAGCAGCCATGATCACAGGGGACGATCCGAAAAACTGTTTTTT. Its protein product is CASSHDHRGRSEKLFF.

This rearrangement joins TRBV27 to TRBJ2-2; 9 nucleotides align to TRBD1. In germline, CDR1 is MNHEY, CDR2 SMNVEV (reference sequence). There are 17 residues in the CDR3. V dropped 5 bases and J dropped 7; count of bases not matched to a gene: 14. In DNA form, the CDR3 reads TGTGCCAGCAGTCCGAGCCGTGGGACAGGGCCCATCGGGGAGCTGTTTTTT. As protein: CASSPSRGTGPIGELFF.

V and J are TRBV7-9 and TRBJ1-1; maybe TRBD1 (5 bases). Per the germline V gene, CDR1 is SEHNR and CDR2 is FQNEAQ (reference sequence). This CDR3 has 13 amino acids. V dropped 3 bases and J dropped 4 bases, with 9 bases sitting between them. CDR3 sequence (DNA): TGTGCCAGCAGCTTCGGGGGTAGCACTGAAGCTTTCTTT. Protein: CASSFGGSTEAFF. The full variable domain, rest sourced from reference TRBV7-9 and TRBJ1-1, is DTGVSQNPRHKITKRGQNVTFRCDPISEHNRLYWYRQTLGQGPEFLTYFQNEAQLEKSRLLSDRFSAERPKGSFSTLEIQRTEQGDSAMYLCASSFGGSTEAFFGQGTRLTVV.

The chain combines TRBV18 with TRBJ2-1; no clear D. V was cut by 3 bases and J by 5 bases, with 8 bases left in between. Germline V CDR1 and CDR2: KGHSH, LQKENI. The length of the CDR3 is 13 residues. As DNA, the CDR3 is TGTGCCAGCTCACCGGGCAGTAACAATGAGCAGTTCTTC. This gives the protein CASSPGSNNEQFF. The complete variable domain, with remaining parts taken from reference TRBV18 and TRBJ2-1, reads NAGVMQNPRHLVRRRGQEARLRCSPMKGHSHVYWYRQLPEEGLKFMVYLQKENIIDESGMPKERFSAEFPKEGPSILRIQQVVRGDSAAYFCASSPGSNNEQFFGPGTRLTVL.

This clone has just a few counts. The chain has TRBV10-3 and TRBJ1-5; D uncertain. This CDR3 comprises 14 residues. The germline CDR1 and CDR2 sequences are ENHRY and SYGVKD. Between the trimmed V and J ends, which lost 2 bases and 6 bases, there was a span of 11 bases. The CDR3 loop reads CAISEGYGVQPQHF. The DNA of the CDR3 is TGTGCCATCAGTGAGGGGTACGGGGTTCAGCCCCAGCATTTT.

This chain uses TRBV28 with TRBJ2-3; 11 bases fit TRBD2. The CDR3 loop spans 17 amino acids. Germline V gene data show CDR1 as MDHEN and CDR2 as SYDVKM. Trimming took 6 bases from V and 3 from J; bases not matched to a gene: 11. The CDR3 loop reads CASSLRKTSGNTDTQYF. The CDR3 DNA reads TGTGCCAGCAGCCTACGTAAGACTAGCGGGAATACAGATACGCAGTATTTT.

V gene TRBV19 combines with J gene TRBJ2-7, with TRBD1 matching 10 bases. Germline assignment: CDR1 LNHDA and CDR2 SQIVND (reference sequence). The CDR3 sequence is 14 residues long. V shed 4 bases and J 3 bases; nucleotides not matched to a gene: 3. This CDR3 is CASSRGTGDYEQYF. CDR3 nucleotides: TGTGCCAGTAGTAGGGGGACAGGGGACTACGAGCAGTACTTC.

The chain combines TRBV5-4 with TRBJ2-2; 8 positions agree with TRBD1. V shed 3 bases and J 8 bases; nucleotides not matched to a gene: 3. This CDR3 comprises 13 residues. In germline, CDR1 is SGHNT, CDR2 YYREEE (reference sequence). The CDR3: CASSYDRGGELFF. CDR3 nucleotides: TGTGCCAGCAGCTACGACAGGGGAGGGGAGCTGTTTTTT.

V and J are TRBV11-2 and TRBJ2-7; tentatively, D is TRBD1 (6 bases). CDR1 and CDR2 from the germline V gene are SGHAT and FQNNGV. The CDR3 is made up of 15 amino acids. The germline V and J ends were trimmed by 3 bases and 5 bases, with 17 bases remaining between them. The CDR3 DNA reads TGTGCCAGCAGCTTCTCCTCGCAGGGGAGCAACGAGCAGTACTTC. Translation: CASSFSSQGSNEQYF.

The genes are TRBV27 and TRBJ1-2, with D possibly being TRBD1 (6 bases). The CDR3 has 14 residues. Deletions cut 3 bases from V and 3 bases from J, with 11 bases between. The germline CDR1 and CDR2 sequences are MNHEY and SMNVEV (reference sequence). This chain's CDR3 is CASSFSAGDYGYTF. The CDR3 DNA sequence: TGTGCCAGCAGTTTCTCGGCAGGGGACTATGGCTACACCTTC.

The genes are TRBV18 and TRBJ1-2; 11 nucleotides line up with TRBD1. Germline assignment: CDR1 KGHSH and CDR2 LQKENI. This CDR3 region has 19 residues. Trimming cost V 2 bases and J 4 bases; bases outside gene matches: 15. CDR3 DNA sequence: TGTGCCAGCTCACCAGAAATACCGGACAGGGGGCATAGAATCTATGGCTACACCTTC. Protein: CASSPEIPDRGHRIYGYTF.

The chain recombines TRBV28 with TRBJ2-7; 7 bases match TRBD2. Germline trimming cut 8 bases from V and 1 base from J; bases unmatched to any gene: 14. CDR1 and CDR2 (germline): MDHEN, SYDVKM. CDR3 length: 16 residues. CDR3: CASLPMAAGSSYEQYF. CDR3 sequence (DNA): TGTGCCAGCCTACCCATGGCAGCGGGATCGTCCTACGAGCAGTACTTC.